This T cell receptor (beta chain) was captured in a study of blood T cell repertoires in COVID-19. Here immunoSEQ multiplex PCR was the method, and the copy in TCRdb shows in-frame clones only, minus some. The table lists about 160,000 clones, around 84% of them singletons. Trimming shortened V by 4 bases and J by 3 bases, and 7 bases separated the two germline ends. The CDR3 has 12 residues. The V gene's germline CDR1 is MGHDK and CDR2 SYGVNS. The sequenced material came from peripheral blood. The chain carries TRBV25-1 and TRBJ2-7, with a tentative D call TRBD1 (5 bases). The TCR comes from a man in his forties with acute or convalescent COVID-19. CDR3 sequence reads: CASSGQNYEQYF. The DNA of the CDR3 is TGTGCCAGCAGTGGACAGAACTACGAGCAGTACTTC.